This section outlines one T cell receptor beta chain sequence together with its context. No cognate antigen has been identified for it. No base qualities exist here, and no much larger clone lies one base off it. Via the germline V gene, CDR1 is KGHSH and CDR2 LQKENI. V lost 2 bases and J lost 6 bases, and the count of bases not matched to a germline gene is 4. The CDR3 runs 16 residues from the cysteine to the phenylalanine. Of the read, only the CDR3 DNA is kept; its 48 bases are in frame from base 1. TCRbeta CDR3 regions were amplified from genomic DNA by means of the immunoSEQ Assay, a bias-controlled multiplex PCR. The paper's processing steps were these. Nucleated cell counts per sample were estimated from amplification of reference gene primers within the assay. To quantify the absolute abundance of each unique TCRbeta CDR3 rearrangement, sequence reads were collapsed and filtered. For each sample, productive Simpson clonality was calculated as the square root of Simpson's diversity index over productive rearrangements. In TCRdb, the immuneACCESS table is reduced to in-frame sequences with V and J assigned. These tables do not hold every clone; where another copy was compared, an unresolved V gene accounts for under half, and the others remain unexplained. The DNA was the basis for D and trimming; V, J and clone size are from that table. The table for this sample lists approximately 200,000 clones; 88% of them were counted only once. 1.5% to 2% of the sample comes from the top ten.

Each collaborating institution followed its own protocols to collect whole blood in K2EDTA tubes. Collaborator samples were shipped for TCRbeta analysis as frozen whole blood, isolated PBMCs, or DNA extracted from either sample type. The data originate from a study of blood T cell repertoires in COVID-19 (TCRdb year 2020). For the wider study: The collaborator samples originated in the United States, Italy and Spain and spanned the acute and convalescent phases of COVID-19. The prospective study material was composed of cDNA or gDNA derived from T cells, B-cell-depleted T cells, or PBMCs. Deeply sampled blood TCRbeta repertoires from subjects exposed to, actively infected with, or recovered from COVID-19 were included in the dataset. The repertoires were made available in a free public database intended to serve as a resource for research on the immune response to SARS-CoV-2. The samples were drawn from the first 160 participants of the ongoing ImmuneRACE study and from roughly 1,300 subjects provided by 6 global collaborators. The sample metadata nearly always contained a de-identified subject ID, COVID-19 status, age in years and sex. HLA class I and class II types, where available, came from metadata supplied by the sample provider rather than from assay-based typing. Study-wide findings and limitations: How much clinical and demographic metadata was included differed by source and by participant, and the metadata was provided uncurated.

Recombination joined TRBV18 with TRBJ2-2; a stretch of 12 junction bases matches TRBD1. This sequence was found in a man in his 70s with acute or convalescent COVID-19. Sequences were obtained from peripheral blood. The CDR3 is CASSPTGQGASGELFF. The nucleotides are TGTGCCAGCTCACCAACGGGACAGGGGGCGTCCGGGGAGCTGTTTTTT.